This TCR beta chain was found in a study of shared clonotypes between healthy human individuals (dated by TCRdb to between 2020 and 2021). Background on the whole study: The cohort comprised a couple of women and three men aged 18 to 49 years. For each donor, CD4 naive and CD4 memory were each run on three plates, CD8 naive on two plates, and CD8 memory on one plate. The study deeply sequenced blood TCR repertoires of five healthy adults to estimate repertoire size and the extent of clonotype sharing between individuals. To increase sequencing depth and limit assay-specific biases, different laboratories used diverse techniques to prepare libraries and sequence TCR repertoires. Each donor's leukapheresis produced roughly between about 0.9 and 9.5 billion PBMCs. Broad study findings and their caveats: Clonotypes shared by all four sorted-subset donors showed higher generation probabilities than non-shared clonotypes. Larger estimated clonotype richness was generally found for naive subsets than for memory subsets. Based on pairwise subsampling, the degree of clonotype sharing among donors was expected to be affected by sequencing depth. Even with the large sequencing depth, rarefaction of the sorted-subset datasets indicated that sequencing was incomplete. Roughly 5.2% of naive CD4, 3.5% of naive CD8, roughly 2.4% of memory CD4, and over 0.35% of memory CD8 clonotypes were shared across several donors. Only blood was sampled, and tissue TCR repertoires likely differ from those in blood. The genetic and exposure-history diversity represented was limited by the small number of donors.

On this clone: The antigen this receptor binds is unknown. The sample holds no much larger clone one base away, and base qualities are not on file.

Donors were healthy HIV-negative adults with no recently reported acute infections or vaccinations. Every donor was a Caucasian adult living in Nashville, Tennessee, USA. CD4+ T cells were enriched by magnetic negative selection; naive cells were then positively selected on CD45RA, and the negative fraction formed the memory subset. Blood was obtained by leukapheresis, after which PBMCs were separated by Ficoll-Histopaque density gradient centrifugation and cryopreserved in liquid nitrogen vapor phase. Purity and quantity of every magnetically sorted T cell population were checked by analytical flow cytometry. From each sorted fraction, genomic DNA was isolated and quantified by UV absorbance on a Nanodrop 2000c. TCR CDR3 regions were amplified from genomic DNA by multiplex PCR using the deep immunoSEQ assay. Extracted genomic DNA from each cell subset was spread evenly across all wells of several immunoSEQ 96-well plates, with each plate serving as a replicate. For sorted subsets, about 200 ng genomic DNA, equal to approximately 30,000 T cell genomes, was loaded into each replicate PCR. The purified libraries were quantified using a Qubit 3.0 fluorometer, sized with a Bioanalyzer 2100, and then quantified again using the KAPA Library Quantification kit. Every immunoSEQ 96-well plate was sequenced on a separate single-read 150-cycle Illumina NextSeq 550 flow cell. Regarding the original processing steps: The immunoSEQ output contained only junctional sequences without quality scores, so filtering could not match that applied to full-length reads. Sequences were annotated with PyIR, a Python wrapper for IgBLAST v1.9, and V/J genes and CDR3 were assigned using IMGT germline references. Reads were removed for weak V/J assignments (E-value above 1e-6), missing CDR3, stop codons, out-of-frame junctions, or ambiguous translated residues. V3J clonotypes were defined by identical inferred V gene, J gene, and CDR3 amino acid sequence. The percentage overlap between two repertoires was calculated by dividing the number of shared unique clonotypes by the size of the smaller repertoire. RTK rarefaction, the Chao1 estimator, and Recon v2.1 estimates of unobserved clonotypes were used to assess repertoire richness. For all TCRbeta clonotypes obtained by the gDNA method from a few donors, generation probabilities were computed with OLGA. Sourced from immuneACCESS, this table was stored by TCRdb with only in-frame sequences that have V and J called. A share of the clones is absent; for the studies checked, an unresolved V gene accounts for under half, and the remainder has no known explanation. V and J calls and clone size are copied from that table; D and trimming were computed from the DNA. Within this sample are some 2,000,000 clones, with around 95% of them counted one time only. In total, the top ten clones hold more than 0.1% of the sample.

The CDR3 goes from the cysteine to the phenylalanine over 17 residues. Only the CDR3 DNA is retained, 51 bases long and in frame from the first base. CDR1 and CDR2 are read off the germline V gene (reference sequence) as MNHEY and SMNVEV. V and J are truncated by 6 bases and 4 bases respectively, leaving an intervening sequence of 19 bases. The chain joins TRBV27 to TRBJ1-6; matching of 6 bases hints at TRBD1 as the D gene. The material sequenced was naive CD4+ T cells sorted from blood. Interpreted using the paper, the cell subset or site label stands for: CD45RA+ positively selected. This receptor was taken from a man younger than 35 in good health. Here the CDR3 is given as CASRLGWGGDYNSPLHF. In nucleotides, the sequence is TGTGCCAGCAGGCTTGGGTGGGGGGGCGATTATAATTCACCCCTCCACTTT.